This T cell receptor (beta chain) is from a study of blood T cell repertoires in COVID-19. Study as a whole: COVID-19 samples from acute and convalescent phases originated in the United States, Italy and Spain. In each case, the material was cDNA or gDNA derived from T cells, B-cell-depleted T cells, or PBMCs.

CDR3 length: 12 amino acids. Trimming took 7 bases from V and 6 from J, leaving 9 bases between them. Original processing notes: Amplified reference gene primers provided the basis for estimating nucleated cell counts. Assay: immunoSEQ multiplex PCR; the TCRdb copy retains only in-frame clones and omits some. V and J calls plus clone size are reproduced from that table; the DNA served to infer D and trimming. The profile shows about 81,000 clones, roughly four fifths of them singletons. This clone was recorded only once. The receptor was isolated from a man aged 55 to 70 with acute or convalescent COVID-19. The sample taken for sequencing was peripheral blood. This rearrangement joins TRBV12-3 or TRBV12-4 to TRBJ2-2; no firm D call. CDR3 amino acids: CASNLIPGELFF. The CDR3 bases are TGTGCCAGCAATCTAATCCCCGGGGAGCTGTTTTTT.